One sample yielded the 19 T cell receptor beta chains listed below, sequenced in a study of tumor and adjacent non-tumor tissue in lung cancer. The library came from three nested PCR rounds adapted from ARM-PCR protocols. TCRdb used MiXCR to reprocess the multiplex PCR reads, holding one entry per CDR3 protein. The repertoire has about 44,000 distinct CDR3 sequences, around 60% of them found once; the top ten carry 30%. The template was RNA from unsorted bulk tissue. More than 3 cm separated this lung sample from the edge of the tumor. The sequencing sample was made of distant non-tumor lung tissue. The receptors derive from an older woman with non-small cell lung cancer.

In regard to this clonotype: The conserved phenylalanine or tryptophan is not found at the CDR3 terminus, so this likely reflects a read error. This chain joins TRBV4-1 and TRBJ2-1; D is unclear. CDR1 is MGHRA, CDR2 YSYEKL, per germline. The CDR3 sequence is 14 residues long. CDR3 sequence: CAISQDSNYNEQFI. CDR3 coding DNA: TGCGCCATCAGCCAAGATTCGAACTACAATGAGCAGTTCATC.

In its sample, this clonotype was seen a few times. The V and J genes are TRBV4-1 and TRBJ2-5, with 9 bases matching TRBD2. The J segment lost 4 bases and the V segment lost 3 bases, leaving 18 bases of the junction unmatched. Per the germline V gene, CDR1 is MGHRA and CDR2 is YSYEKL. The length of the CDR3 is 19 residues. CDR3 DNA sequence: TGCGCCAGCAGCCATCCGGGACTAGCAGGAGGGCCGGGGCGAGAGACCCAGTACTTC. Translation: CASSHPGLAGGPGRETQYF.

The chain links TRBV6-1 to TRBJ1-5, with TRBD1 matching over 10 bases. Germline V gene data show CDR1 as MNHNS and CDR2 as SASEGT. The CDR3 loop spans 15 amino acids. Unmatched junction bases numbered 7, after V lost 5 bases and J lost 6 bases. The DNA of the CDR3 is TGTGCCAGCAGTCGCGCAGGGACAGGGGTTCAGCCCCAGCATTTT. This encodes CASSRAGTGVQPQHF.

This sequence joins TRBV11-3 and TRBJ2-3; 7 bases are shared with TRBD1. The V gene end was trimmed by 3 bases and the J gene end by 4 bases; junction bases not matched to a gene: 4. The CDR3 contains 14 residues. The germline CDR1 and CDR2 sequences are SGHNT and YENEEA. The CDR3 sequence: CASSFRGGADTQYF. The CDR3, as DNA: TGTGCCAGCAGCTTTAGAGGGGGCGCAGATACGCAGTATTTT.

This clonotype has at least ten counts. As DNA, the CDR3 is TGTGCCAGCAGCCCCAGCGGGGGGGGGACAGATACGCAGTATTTT. Its translation: CASSPSGGGTDTQYF. This sequence joins TRBV13 and TRBJ2-3; TRBD2 matches 10 bases. This CDR3 has 15 amino acids. The V segment lost 5 bases and the J segment 3 bases; nucleotides outside the gene matches: 5. Germline CDR1 and CDR2: PRHDT and FYEKMQ (reference sequence).

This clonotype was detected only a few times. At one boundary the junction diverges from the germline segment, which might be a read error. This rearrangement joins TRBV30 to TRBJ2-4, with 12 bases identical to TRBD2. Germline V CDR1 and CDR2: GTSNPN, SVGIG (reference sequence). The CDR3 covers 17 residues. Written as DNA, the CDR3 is TGTGCCTGGAGTAGGACTAGCGGGGCCCTAGCCAAAAACACTCAGTACTTC. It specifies CAWSRTSGALAKNTQYF.

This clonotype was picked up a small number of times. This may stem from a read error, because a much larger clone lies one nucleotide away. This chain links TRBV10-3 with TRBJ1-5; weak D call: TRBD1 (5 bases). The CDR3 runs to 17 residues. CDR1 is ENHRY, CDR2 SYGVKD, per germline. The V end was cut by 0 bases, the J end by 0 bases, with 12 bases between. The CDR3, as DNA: TGTGCCATCAGTGAGTCCAGGACATCATATAGCAATCAGCCCCAGCATTTT. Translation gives CAISESRTSYSNQPQHF.

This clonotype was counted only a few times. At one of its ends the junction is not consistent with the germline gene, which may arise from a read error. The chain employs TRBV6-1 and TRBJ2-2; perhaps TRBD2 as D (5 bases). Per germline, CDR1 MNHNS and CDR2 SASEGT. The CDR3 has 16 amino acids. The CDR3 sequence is CASSGRGAVNIGELFF. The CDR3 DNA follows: TGTGCCAGTAGTGGGCGAGGAGCGGTGAACATCGGGGAGCTGTTTTTT.

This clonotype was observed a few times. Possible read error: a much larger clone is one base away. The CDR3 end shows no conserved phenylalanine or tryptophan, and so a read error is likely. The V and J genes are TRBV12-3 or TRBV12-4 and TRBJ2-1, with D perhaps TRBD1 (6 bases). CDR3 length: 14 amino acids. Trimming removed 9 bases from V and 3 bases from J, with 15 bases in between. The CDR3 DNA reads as TGTGCCAGTAATACCGGGACAAACTACAATGAGCAGTTCTTA. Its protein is CASNTGTNYNEQFL.

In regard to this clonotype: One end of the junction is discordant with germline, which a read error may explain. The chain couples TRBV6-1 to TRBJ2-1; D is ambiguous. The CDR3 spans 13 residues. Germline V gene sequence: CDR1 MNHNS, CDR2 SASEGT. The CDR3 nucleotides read TGTGCCTGCACGGGTCCACTTAACAATGGGCAGTTCTTC. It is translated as CACTGPLNNGQFF.

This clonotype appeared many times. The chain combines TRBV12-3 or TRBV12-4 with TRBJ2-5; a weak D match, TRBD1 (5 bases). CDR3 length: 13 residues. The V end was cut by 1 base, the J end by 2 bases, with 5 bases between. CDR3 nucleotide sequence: TGTGCCAGCAGTTTAGGACAGCAAGAGACCCAGTACTTC. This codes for CASSLGQQETQYF.

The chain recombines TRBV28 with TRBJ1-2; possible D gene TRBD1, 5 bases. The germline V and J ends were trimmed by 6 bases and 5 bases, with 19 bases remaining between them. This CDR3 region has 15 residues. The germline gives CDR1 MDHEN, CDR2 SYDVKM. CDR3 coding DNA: TGTGCCAGCAGCAAGCCTCGGGGCAGGGATTATGGCTACACCTTC. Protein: CASSKPRGRDYGYTF.

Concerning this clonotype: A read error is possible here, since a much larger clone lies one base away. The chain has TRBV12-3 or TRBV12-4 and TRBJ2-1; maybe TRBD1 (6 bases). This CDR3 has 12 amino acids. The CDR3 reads CASSYTGTRLSF. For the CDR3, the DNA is TGTGCCAGCAGTTACACCGGGACAAGGCTTTCCTTC.

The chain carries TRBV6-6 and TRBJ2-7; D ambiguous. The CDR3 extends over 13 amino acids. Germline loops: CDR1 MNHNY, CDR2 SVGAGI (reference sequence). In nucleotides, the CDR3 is TGTGTCACCACAACTGGGGTGGCCTACGAGCAGTACTTC. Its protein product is CVTTTGVAYEQYF.

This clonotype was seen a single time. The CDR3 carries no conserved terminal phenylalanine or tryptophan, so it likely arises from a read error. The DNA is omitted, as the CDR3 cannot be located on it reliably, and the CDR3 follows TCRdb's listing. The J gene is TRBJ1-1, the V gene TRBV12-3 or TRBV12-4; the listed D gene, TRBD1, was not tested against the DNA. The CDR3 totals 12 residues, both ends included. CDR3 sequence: CASTEQGLTTSL.

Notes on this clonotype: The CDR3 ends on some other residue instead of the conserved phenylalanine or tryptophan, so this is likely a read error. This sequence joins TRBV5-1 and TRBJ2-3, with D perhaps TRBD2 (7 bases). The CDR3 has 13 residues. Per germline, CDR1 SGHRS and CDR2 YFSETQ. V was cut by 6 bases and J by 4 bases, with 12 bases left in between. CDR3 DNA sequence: TGCGCCAGCACCAGGGGAGGGGCAGATACGCAGTATTTG. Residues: CASTRGGADTQYL.

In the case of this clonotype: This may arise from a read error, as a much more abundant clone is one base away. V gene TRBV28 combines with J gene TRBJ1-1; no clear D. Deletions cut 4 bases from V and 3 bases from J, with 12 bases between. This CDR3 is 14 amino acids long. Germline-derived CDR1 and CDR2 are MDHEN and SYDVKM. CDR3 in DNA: TGTGCCAGCAGTTCGGTGACGATTTACACTGAAGCTTTCTTT. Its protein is CASSSVTIYTEAFF. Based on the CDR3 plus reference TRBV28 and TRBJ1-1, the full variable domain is DVKVTQSSRYLVKRTGEKVFLECVQDMDHENMFWYRQDPGLGLRLIYFSYDVKMKEKGDIPEGYSVSREKKERFSLILESASTNQTSMYLCASSSVTIYTEAFFGQGTRLTVV.

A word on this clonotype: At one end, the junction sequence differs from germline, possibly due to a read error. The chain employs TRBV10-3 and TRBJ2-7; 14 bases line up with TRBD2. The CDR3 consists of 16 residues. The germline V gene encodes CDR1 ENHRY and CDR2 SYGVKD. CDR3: CAISESGTSGRNVQYF. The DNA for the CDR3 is TGTGCCATCAGTGAGTCTGGGACTAGCGGGAGAAACGTGCAGTATTTC.

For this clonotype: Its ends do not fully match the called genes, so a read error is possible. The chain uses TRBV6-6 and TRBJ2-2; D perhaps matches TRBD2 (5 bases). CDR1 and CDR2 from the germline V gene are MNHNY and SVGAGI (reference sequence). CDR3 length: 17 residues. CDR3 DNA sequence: TGTGCCAGCATTTACCCCAGAGGAATGGGGTCCCCCGGGGAGCTATTTTTT. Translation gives CASIYPRGMGSPGELFF.